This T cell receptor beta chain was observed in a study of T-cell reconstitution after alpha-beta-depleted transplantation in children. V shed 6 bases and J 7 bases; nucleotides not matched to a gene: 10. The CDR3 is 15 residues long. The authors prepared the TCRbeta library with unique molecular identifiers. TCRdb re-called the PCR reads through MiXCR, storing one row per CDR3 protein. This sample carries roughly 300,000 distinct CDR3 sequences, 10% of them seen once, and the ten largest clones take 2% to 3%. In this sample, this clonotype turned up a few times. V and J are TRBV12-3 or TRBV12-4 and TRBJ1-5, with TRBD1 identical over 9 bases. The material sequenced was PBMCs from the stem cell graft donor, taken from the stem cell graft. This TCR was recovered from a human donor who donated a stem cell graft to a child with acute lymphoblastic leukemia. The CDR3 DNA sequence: TGTGCCAGCAGCCCCGGGACAGGGAAAAGGCAGCCCCAGCATTTT. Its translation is CASSPGTGKRQPQHF.